The 15 T cell receptor beta chains given below trace back to one sample, sequenced in a study of shared clonotypes between healthy human individuals. The naive CD8 subset, CD45RO-negative cells positively selected for CCR7, excluded terminally differentiated effector memory CD45RA+ cells. TCRdb's table, derived via immunoSEQ multiplex PCR, lists solely in-frame clones and lacks some. The sample yields about 2,200,000 clones, around 93% seen once. Sample: naive CD8+ T cells from PBMCs. The receptors derive from a man between 18 and 35 years old in good health. Some clones in this sample may be carry-over from other donors' samples.

The rearrangement uses TRBV4-1 and TRBJ1-3, with TRBD1 identical over 9 bases. The CDR3 runs to 15 residues. Germline V lookup: CDR1 MGHRA, CDR2 YSYEKL. V lost 5 bases and J lost 4; bases outside the gene matches: 6. CDR3 sequence: CASSLNRGLGNTIYF. The CDR3 coding sequence is TGCGCCAGCAGCTTGAACAGGGGGCTAGGAAACACCATATATTTT.

As regards this clone: Other DNA sequences in the same sample also yield this CDR3. V is TRBV5-4 and J is TRBJ2-7; 7 bases agree with TRBD1. CDR3 size: 14 residues. The V segment lost 0 bases and the J segment 3 bases; nucleotides outside the gene matches: 3. Looked up from germline, CDR1 is SGHNT and CDR2 is YYREEE (reference sequence). CDR3 DNA: TGTGCCAGCAGCTTGGCCTGGGACAGCTACGAGCAGTACTTC. As protein: CASSLAWDSYEQYF.

This rearrangement joins TRBV11-1 to TRBJ2-5; 7 nucleotides agree with TRBD2. V shed 0 bases, J shed 2 bases, and the junction held 3 bases outside the gene matches. Germline CDR1 and CDR2: SGHAT and FQDESV (reference sequence). The CDR3 totals 15 residues. The CDR3 DNA sequence: TGTGCCAGCAGCTTAGCGCGGGAGCTACAAGAGACCCAGTACTTC. This sequence encodes CASSLARELQETQYF.

CDR3 protein: CAWSQSRGPPYEQYF. CDR3 DNA sequence: TGTGCCTGGAGTCAAAGTCGGGGCCCGCCTTACGAGCAGTACTTC. The rearrangement links TRBV30 to TRBJ2-7; D assignment may be TRBD1 or TRBD2 (5 bases each). Germline lookup yields CDR1 GTSNPN and CDR2 SVGIG (reference sequence). The germline V and J ends were trimmed by 2 bases and 4 bases, with 18 bases remaining between them. The CDR3 spans 15 residues.

The chain combines TRBV6-4 with TRBJ2-1, with TRBD2 identical over 10 bases. The CDR3 is made up of 15 amino acids. Trimming at V came to 8 bases and at J to 8 bases, leaving 12 bases not matched to a gene. The germline V gene has CDR1 MRHNA and CDR2 SNTAGT. CDR3 sequence (DNA): TGTGCCAGCTCTAGCGGGAGCAAGGGGAGGGATGAGCAGTTCTTC. The encoded protein is CASSSGSKGRDEQFF.

The V and J genes are TRBV5-5 and TRBJ1-2; D is uncertain. Per germline, CDR1 SGHKS and CDR2 YYEKEE (reference sequence). The CDR3 has 14 residues. Between the trimmed V and J ends, which lost 0 bases and 2 bases, there was a span of 8 bases. In DNA form, the CDR3 reads TGTGCCAGCAGCTTGGGGACGGTAAACTATGGCTACACCTTC. The encoded protein is CASSLGTVNYGYTF.

The rearrangement links TRBV28 to TRBJ2-2, with D possibly being TRBD2 (5 bases). V gave up 5 bases and J gave up 8 bases, with 18 bases separating them. Germline V gene lookup returns CDR1 MDHEN and CDR2 SYDVKM. The CDR3 runs to 15 residues. The DNA of the CDR3 is TGTGCCAGCAGTCCCCGAGGGCCCGCCCCGGGGGAGCTGTTTTTT. Its protein is CASSPRGPAPGELFF.

CDR3 amino acids: CASQNYEQYF. DNA for the CDR3: TGTGCCAGCCAGAACTACGAGCAGTACTTC. The chain carries TRBV2 and TRBJ2-7; D is unresolved. V shed 8 bases and J shed 3 bases, with 5 bases lying between them. Per the germline V gene, CDR1 is SNHLY and CDR2 is FYNNEI. The CDR3 sequence is 10 residues long.

The chain links TRBV27 to TRBJ2-2, with TRBD1 identical over 10 bases. The CDR3 has 16 residues. Trimming removed 6 bases from V and 2 bases from J; junction bases left unmatched: 6. Germline V lookup: CDR1 MNHEY, CDR2 SMNVEV (reference sequence). The DNA for the CDR3 is TGTGCCAGCAGACCCCGGGACAGGGGAAACACCGGGGAGCTGTTTTTT. Encoded protein: CASRPRDRGNTGELFF.

The rearrangement uses TRBV6-5 and TRBJ2-7, with a weak D call TRBD1 (6 bases). CDR1 is MNHEY, CDR2 SVGAGI, per germline. There are 14 residues in the CDR3. Trimming took off 5 bases at V and 2 bases at J, with 13 bases between the two ends. The CDR3 sequence: CASSQRTATYEQYF. CDR3 coding DNA: TGTGCCAGCAGTCAAAGGACAGCTACCTACGAGCAGTACTTC.

This sequence joins TRBV7-9 and TRBJ1-1; 9 nucleotides agree with TRBD1. The germline V gene has CDR1 SEHNR and CDR2 FQNEAQ (reference sequence). This CDR3 has 16 residues. V lost 5 bases to trimming and J lost 4 bases; unmatched junction nucleotides: 11. CDR3 sequence: CASSPRQGERATEAFF. CDR3 nucleotide sequence: TGTGCCAGCAGCCCTCGACAGGGGGAAAGGGCCACTGAAGCTTTCTTT.

A remark on this clone: Other DNA sequences in the same sample also yield this CDR3. The chain is built from TRBV6-5 and TRBJ1-5; D not certain. The germline V gene has CDR1 MNHEY and CDR2 SVGAGI. This CDR3 is built from 12 residues. Deletions cut 2 bases from V and 5 bases from J, with 4 bases between. The CDR3 spells CASSYGDQPQHF. The CDR3 DNA sequence: TGTGCCAGCAGTTACGGCGATCAGCCCCAGCATTTT.

The rearrangement links TRBV19 to TRBJ2-7; 8 bases are shared with TRBD1. Germline CDR1 LNHDA, CDR2 SQIVND (reference sequence). Germline trimming cut 4 bases from V and 2 bases from J; bases unmatched to any gene: 1. The CDR3 covers 13 residues. CDR3 nucleotides: TGTGCCAGTAGTACGACAGGGGCCTACGAGCAGTACTTC. Translating it yields CASSTTGAYEQYF.

The V gene is TRBV7-3, the J gene TRBJ2-7, with D possibly being TRBD1 (6 bases). CDR1 and CDR2 (germline): SGHTA, FQGTGA. The CDR3 consists of 15 residues. The germline V and J ends were trimmed by 5 bases and 2 bases, with 16 bases remaining between them. For the CDR3, the DNA is TGTGCCAGCAGCGCTGGGGGCGGATCGACCTACGAGCAGTACTTC. The encoded protein is CASSAGGGSTYEQYF.

The chain joins TRBV19 to TRBJ2-1, with D tentatively TRBD2 (6 bases). Germline CDR1 LNHDA, CDR2 SQIVND (reference sequence). Trimming stripped 0 bases from V and 15 bases from J, with 15 bases between. The CDR3 is 13 residues long. Here the CDR3 DNA reads TGTGCCAGTAGTATAGATCTGTCGGGACTCCCGTTCTTC. Amino acids: CASSIDLSGLPFF.